The entry that follows covers one T cell receptor beta chain sequence. Between the trimmed V and J ends, which lost 5 bases and 0 bases, there was a span of 14 bases. The germline V gene has CDR1 MDHEN and CDR2 SYDVKM. The CDR3 sequence is 17 residues long. The data were obtained in a study of T-cell reconstitution after alpha-beta-depleted transplantation in children. The TCRbeta library was prepared with unique molecular identifiers. A single record per CDR3 protein comes from TCRdb applying MiXCR to the PCR reads. This sample carries about 400,000 distinct CDR3 sequences, roughly 22% of them seen once, and the ten largest clones take approximately 3.8%.

Sequencing was performed on PBMCs from the stem cell graft donor, taken from the stem cell graft. This clonotype originated in a human donor who donated a stem cell graft to a child with acute myeloid leukemia. The chain couples TRBV28 to TRBJ2-6; D gene unclear. The CDR3, as DNA: TGTGCCAGCAGTCCCCAGACTGGAAGCTCTGGGGCCAACGTCCTGACTTTC. Amino acid sequence: CASSPQTGSSGANVLTF.